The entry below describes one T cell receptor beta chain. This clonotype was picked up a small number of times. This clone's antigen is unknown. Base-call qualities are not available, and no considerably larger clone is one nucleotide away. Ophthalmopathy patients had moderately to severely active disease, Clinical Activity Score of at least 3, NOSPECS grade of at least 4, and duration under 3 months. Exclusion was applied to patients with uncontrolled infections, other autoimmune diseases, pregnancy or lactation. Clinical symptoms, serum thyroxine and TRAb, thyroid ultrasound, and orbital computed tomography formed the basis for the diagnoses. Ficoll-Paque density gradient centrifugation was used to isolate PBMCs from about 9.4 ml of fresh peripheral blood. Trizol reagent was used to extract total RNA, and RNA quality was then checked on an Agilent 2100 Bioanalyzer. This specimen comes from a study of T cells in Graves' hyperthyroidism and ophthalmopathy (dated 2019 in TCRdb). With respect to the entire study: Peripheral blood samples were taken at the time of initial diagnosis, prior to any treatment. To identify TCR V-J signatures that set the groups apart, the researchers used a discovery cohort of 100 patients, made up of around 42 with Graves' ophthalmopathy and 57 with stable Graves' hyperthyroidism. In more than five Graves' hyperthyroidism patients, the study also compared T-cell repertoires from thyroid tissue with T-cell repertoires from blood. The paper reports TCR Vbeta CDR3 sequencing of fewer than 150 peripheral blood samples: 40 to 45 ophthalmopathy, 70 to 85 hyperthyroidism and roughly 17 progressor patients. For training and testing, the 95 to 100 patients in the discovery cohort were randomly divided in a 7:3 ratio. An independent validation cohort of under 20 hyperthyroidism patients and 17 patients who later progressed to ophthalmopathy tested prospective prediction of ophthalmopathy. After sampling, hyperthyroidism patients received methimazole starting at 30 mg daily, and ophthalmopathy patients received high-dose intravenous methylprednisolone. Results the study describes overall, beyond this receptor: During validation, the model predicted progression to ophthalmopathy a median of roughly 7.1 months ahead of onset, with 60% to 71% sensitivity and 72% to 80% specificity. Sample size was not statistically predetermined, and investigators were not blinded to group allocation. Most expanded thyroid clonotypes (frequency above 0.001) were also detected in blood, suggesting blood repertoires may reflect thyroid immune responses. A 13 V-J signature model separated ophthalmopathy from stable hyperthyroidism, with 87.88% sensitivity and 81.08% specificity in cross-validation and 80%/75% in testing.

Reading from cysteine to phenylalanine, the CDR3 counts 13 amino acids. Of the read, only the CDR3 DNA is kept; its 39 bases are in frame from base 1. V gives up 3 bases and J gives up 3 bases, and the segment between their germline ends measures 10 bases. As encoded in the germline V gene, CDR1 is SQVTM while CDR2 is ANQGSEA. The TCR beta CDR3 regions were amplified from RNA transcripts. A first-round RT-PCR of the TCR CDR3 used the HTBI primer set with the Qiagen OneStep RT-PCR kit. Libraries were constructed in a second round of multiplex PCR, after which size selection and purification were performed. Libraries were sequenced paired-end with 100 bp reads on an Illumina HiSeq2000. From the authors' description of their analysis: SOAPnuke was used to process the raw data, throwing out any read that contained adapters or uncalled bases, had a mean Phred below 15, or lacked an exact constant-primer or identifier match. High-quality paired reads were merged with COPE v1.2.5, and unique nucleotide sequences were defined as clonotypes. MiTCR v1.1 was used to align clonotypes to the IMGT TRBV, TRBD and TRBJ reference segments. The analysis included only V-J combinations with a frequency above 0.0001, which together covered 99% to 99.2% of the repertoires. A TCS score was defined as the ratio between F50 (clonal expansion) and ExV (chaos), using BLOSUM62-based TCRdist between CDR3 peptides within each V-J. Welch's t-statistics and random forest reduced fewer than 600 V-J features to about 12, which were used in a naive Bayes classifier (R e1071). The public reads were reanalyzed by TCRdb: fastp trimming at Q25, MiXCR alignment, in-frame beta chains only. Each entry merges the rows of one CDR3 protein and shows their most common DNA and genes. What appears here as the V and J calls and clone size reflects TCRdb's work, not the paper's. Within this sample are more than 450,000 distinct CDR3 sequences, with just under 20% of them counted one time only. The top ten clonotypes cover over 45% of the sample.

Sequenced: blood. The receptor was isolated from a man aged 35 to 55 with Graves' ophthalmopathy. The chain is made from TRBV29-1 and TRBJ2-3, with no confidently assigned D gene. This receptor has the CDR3 CSVEPVQTDTQYF. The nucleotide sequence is TGCAGCGTTGAGCCTGTTCAGACAGATACGCAGTATTTT.